This T cell receptor beta chain is drawn from a study of T-cell memory formation after mild COVID-19. Study-wide background: Clustering of TCRs was largely donor specific.

One entry per CDR3 protein results from TCRdb running MiXCR on the 5' RACE reads. The sample records about 500,000 distinct CDR3 sequences, around 21% being singletons. CDR1 and CDR2 (germline): MNHEY, SVGAGI. V shed 2 bases and J shed 1 base, with 19 bases lying between them. The CDR3 is 18 amino acids. The sequencing input was PBMCs or a T cell subset sorted from them (not recorded which). This clonotype was sampled from an adult woman who had mild COVID-19 (a few samples of this study predate the infection). Cell type and time point are not known. The chain joins TRBV6-5 to TRBJ2-3; D call uncertain. CDR3 nucleotides: TGTGCCAGCAGTTACGAAGGCCACTTAACCGAGGGCACAGATACGCAGTATTTT. It specifies CASSYEGHLTEGTDTQYF.